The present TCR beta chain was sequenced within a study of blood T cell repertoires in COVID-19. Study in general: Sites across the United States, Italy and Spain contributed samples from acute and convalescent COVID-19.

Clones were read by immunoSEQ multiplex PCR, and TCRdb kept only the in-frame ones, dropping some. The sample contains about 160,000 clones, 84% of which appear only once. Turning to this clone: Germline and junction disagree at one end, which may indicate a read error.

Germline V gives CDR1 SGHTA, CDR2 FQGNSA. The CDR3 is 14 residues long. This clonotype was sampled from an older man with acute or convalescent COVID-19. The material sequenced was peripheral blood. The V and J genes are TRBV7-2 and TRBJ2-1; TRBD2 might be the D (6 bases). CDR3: CAGSLGGPYNEQFF. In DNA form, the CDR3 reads TGTGCCGGCAGTTTGGGGGGACCCTACAATGAGCAGTTCTTC.